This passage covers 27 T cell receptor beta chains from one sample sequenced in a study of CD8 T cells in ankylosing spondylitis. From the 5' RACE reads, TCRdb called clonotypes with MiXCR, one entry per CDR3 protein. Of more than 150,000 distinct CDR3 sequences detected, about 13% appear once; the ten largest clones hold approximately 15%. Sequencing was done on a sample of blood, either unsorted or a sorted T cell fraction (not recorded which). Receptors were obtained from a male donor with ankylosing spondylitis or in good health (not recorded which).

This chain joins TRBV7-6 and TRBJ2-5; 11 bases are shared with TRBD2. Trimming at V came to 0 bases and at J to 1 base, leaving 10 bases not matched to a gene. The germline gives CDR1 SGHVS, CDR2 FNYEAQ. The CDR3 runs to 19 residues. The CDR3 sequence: CASSLASPLAGVTQETQYF. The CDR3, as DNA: TGTGCCAGCAGCTTAGCGAGCCCACTAGCGGGAGTAACCCAAGAGACCCAGTACTTC. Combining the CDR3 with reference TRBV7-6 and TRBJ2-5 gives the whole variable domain GAGVSQSPRYKVTKRGQDVALRCDPISGHVSLYWYRQALGQGPEFLTYFNYEAQQDKSGLPNDRFSAERPEGSISTLTIQRTEQRDSAMYRCASSLASPLAGVTQETQYFGPGTRLLVL.

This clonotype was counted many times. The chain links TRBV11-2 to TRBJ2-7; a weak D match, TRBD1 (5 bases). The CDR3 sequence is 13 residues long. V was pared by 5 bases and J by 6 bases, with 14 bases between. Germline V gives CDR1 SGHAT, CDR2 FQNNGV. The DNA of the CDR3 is TGTGCCAGCAGCCATTCAGGGTGGAGCGAGCAGTACTTC. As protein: CASSHSGWSEQYF. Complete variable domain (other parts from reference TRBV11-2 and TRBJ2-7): EAGVAQSPRYKIIEKRQSVAFWCNPISGHATLYWYQQILGQGPKLLIQFQNNGVVDDSQLPKDRFSAERLKGVDSTLKIQPAKLEDSAVYLCASSHSGWSEQYFGPGTRLTVT.

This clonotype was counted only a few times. In nucleotides, the CDR3 is TGCAGCGTTGAAGGGGTAGGCGAAGGTGAAAAACTGTTTTTT. Translating it yields CSVEGVGEGEKLFF. This chain uses TRBV29-1 with TRBJ1-4; D call uncertain. The CDR3 sequence is 14 residues long. Trimming left V 1 base short and J 7 bases short, with 13 bases between. Per germline, CDR1 SQVTM and CDR2 ANQGSEA.

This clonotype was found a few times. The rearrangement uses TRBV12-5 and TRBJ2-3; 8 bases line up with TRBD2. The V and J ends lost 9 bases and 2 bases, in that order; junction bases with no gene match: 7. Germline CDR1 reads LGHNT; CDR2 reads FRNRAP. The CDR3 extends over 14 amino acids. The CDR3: CARVREGYTDTQYF. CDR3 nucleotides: TGTGCTAGGGTTCGGGAGGGCTACACAGATACGCAGTATTTT. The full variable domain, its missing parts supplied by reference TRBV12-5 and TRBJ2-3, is DARVTQTPRHKVTEMGQEVTMRCQPILGHNTVFWYRQTMMQGLELLAYFRNRAPLDDSGMPKDRFSAEMPDATLATLKIQPSEPRDSAVYFCARVREGYTDTQYFGPGTRLTVL.

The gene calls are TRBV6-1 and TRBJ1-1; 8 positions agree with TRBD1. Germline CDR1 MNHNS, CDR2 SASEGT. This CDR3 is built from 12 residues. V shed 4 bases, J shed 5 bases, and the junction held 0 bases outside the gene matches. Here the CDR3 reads CASSGQGTEAFF. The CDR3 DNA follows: TGTGCCAGCAGTGGACAGGGGACTGAAGCTTTCTTT.

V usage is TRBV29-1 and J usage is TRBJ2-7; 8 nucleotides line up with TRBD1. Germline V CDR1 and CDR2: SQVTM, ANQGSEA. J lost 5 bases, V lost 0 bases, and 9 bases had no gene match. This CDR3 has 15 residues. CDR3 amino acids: CSVEDPRTGRHEQYF. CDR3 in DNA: TGCAGCGTTGAAGACCCGAGGACAGGGAGGCACGAGCAGTACTTC.

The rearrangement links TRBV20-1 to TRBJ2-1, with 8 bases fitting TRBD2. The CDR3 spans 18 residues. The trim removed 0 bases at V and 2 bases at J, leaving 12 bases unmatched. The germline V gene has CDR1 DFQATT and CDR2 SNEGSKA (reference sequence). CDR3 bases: TGCAGTGCTAGAGATAACGGGGACGGGAGGGCCCCCTACAATGAGCAGTTCTTC. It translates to CSARDNGDGRAPYNEQFF.

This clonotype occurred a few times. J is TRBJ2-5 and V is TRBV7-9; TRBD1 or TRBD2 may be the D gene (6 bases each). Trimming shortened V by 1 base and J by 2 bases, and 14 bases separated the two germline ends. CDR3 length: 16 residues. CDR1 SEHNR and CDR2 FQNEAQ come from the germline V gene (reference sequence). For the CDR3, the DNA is TGTGCCAGCAGCTTAGTAGGGGGGCTTCAACAAGAGACCCAGTACTTC. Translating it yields CASSLVGGLQQETQYF.

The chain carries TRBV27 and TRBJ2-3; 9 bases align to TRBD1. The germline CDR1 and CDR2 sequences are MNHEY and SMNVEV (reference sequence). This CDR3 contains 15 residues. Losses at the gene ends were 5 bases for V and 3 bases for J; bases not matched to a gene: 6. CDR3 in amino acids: CASSMTGGSTDTQYF. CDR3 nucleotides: TGTGCCAGCAGTATGACAGGGGGTTCGACAGATACGCAGTATTTT.

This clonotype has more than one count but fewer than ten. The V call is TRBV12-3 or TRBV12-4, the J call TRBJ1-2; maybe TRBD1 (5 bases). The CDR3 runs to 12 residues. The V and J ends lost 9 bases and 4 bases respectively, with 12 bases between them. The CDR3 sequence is CASRDGLYGYTF. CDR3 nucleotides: TGTGCCAGTCGGGACGGCCTCTATGGCTACACCTTC.

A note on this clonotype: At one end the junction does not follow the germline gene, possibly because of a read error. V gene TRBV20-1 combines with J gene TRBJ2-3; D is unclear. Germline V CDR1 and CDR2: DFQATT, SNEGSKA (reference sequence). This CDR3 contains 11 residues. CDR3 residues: CSARGAPTHHF. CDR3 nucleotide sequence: TGCAGTGCTAGAGGAGCCCCTACGCACCATTTT.

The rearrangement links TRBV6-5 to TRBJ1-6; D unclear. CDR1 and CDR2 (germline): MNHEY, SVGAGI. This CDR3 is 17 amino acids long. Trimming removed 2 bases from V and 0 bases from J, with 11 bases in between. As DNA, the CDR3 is TGTGCCAGCAGTTACGGCCCTTTTACCTCCTATAATTCACCCCTCCACTTT. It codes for CASSYGPFTSYNSPLHF.

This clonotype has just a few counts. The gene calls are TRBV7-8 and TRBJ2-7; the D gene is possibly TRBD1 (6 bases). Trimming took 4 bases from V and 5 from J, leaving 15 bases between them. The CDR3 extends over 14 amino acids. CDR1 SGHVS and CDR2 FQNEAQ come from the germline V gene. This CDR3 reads CASSSSDRPHEQYF. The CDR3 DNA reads TGTGCCAGCAGCTCATCCGACAGGCCCCACGAGCAGTACTTC.

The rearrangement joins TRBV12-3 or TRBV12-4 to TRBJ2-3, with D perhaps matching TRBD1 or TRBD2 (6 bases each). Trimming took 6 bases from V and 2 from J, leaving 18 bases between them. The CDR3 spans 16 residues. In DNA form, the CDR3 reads TGTGCCAGCAGCTCTGGACTTAGGGGGGCCACAGATACGCAGTATTTT. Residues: CASSSGLRGATDTQYF.

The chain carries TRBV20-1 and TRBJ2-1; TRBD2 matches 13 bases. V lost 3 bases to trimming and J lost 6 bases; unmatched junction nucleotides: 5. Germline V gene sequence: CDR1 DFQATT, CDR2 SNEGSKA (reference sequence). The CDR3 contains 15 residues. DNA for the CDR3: TGCAGTGCTAGGGGGGGACTAGCGGGGATCAATGAGCAGTTCTTC. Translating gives CSARGGLAGINEQFF.

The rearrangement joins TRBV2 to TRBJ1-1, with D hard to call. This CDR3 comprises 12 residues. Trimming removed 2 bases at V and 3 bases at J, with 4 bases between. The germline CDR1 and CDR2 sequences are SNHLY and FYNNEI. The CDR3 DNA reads TGTGCCAGCAGTGAACATGACACTGAAGCTTTCTTT. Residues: CASSEHDTEAFF.

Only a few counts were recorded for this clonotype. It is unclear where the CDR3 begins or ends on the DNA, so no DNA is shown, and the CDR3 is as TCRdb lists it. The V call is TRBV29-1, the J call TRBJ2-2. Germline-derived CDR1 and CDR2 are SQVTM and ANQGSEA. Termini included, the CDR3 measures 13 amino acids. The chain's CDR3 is CSVWRGSTGELFF.

DNA for the CDR3: TGTGCCAGCAGCCCCTACGGCGGGGCGGGGGAGACCCAGTACTTC. It specifies CASSPYGGAGETQYF. This chain links TRBV11-2 with TRBJ2-5; D possibly corresponds to TRBD2 (6 bases). V lost 5 bases, J lost 5 bases, and 18 bases lay in between. CDR1 is SGHAT, CDR2 FQNNGV, per germline. The CDR3 sequence is 15 residues long.

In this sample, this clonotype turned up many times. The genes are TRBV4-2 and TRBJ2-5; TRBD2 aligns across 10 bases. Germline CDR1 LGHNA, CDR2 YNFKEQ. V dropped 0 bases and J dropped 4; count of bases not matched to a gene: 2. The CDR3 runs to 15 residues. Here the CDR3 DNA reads TGTGCCAGCAGCCAAGAAGCGGGGGGGCCAGAGACCCAGTACTTC. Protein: CASSQEAGGPETQYF.

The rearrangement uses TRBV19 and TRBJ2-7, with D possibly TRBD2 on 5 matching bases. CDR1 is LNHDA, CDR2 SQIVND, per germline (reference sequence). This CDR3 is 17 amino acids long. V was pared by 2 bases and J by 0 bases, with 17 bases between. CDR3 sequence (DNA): TGTGCCAGTAGTATAAGCACCAACTGGGAGTACTCCTACGAGCAGTACTTC. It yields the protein CASSISTNWEYSYEQYF.

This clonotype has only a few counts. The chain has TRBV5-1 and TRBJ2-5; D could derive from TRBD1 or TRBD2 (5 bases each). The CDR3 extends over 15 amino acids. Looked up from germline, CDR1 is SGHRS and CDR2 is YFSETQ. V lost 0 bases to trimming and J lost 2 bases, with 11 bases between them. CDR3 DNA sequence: TGCGCCAGCAGCTTGGGGCCCGGGGCACAAGAGACCCAGTACTTC. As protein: CASSLGPGAQETQYF. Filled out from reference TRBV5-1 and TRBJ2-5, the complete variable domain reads KAGVTQTPRYLIKTRGQQVTLSCSPISGHRSVSWYQQTPGQGLQFLFEYFSETQRNKGNFPGRFSGRQFSNSRSEMNVSTLELGDSALYLCASSLGPGAQETQYFGPGTRLLVL.

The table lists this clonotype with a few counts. The CDR3 coding sequence is TGCGCCAGCCGAACAGGAGGGGAAAAACTGTTTTTT. As protein: CASRTGGEKLFF. The genes are TRBV5-1 and TRBJ1-4; D is perhaps TRBD1 (5 bases). The CDR3 runs 12 residues. The V end was cut by 7 bases, the J end by 8 bases, with 12 bases between. Per germline, CDR1 SGHRS and CDR2 YFSETQ.

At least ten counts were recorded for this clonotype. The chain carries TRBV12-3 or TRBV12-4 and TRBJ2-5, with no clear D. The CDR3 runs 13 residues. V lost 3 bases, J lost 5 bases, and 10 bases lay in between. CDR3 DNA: TGTGCCAGCAGTTTCCGGGCCGGGGAGACCCAGTACTTC. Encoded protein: CASSFRAGETQYF.

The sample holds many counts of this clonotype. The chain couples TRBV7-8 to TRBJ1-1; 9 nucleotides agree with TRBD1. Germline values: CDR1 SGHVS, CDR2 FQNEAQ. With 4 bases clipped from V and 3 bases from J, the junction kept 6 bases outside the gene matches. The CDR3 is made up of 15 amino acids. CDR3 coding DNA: TGTGCCAGCAGCTACTCGACAGGGGGGGACACTGAAGCTTTCTTT. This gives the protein CASSYSTGGDTEAFF.

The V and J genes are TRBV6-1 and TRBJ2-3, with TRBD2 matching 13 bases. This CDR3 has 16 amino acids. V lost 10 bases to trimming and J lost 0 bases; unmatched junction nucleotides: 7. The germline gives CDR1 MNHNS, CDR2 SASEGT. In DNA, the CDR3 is TGTGCCACTGCGGGACTAGCGGGACCTAGCACAGATACGCAGTATTTT. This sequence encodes CATAGLAGPSTDTQYF.

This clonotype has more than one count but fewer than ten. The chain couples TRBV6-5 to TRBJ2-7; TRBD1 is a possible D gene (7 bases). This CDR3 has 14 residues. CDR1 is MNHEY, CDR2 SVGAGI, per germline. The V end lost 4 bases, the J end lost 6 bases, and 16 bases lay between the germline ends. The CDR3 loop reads CASSFGAGGSEQYF. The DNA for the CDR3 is TGTGCCAGCAGTTTTGGGGCAGGGGGGAGCGAGCAGTACTTC.

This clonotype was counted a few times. The CDR3 here is CASRGGGYQETQYF. CDR3 DNA: TGTGCCAGCAGGGGCGGGGGTTACCAAGAGACCCAGTACTTC. The rearrangement uses TRBV6-1 and TRBJ2-5; 7 bases line up with TRBD2. Losses at the gene ends were 6 bases for V and 0 bases for J; bases not matched to a gene: 4. The CDR3 totals 14 residues. The germline gives CDR1 MNHNS, CDR2 SASEGT.